This TCR beta chain stems from a study of T cells in Graves' hyperthyroidism and ophthalmopathy. Study findings and constraints: In blood, most of the thyroid clonotypes expanded above 0.001 were also present.

V was trimmed by 3 bases and J by 8 bases, leaving 11 bases between them. The germline CDR1 and CDR2 sequences are SEHNR and FQNEAQ (reference sequence). The CDR3 totals 13 residues. Clinical symptoms, serum thyroxine, TRAb, thyroid ultrasound and orbital computed tomography informed diagnoses. The authors obtained PBMCs from around 11 ml of fresh peripheral blood. Amplified TCR beta CDR3 regions came from RNA transcripts. The primer set for the first-round RT-PCR of the TCR CDR3 was HTBI. TCRdb re-called the multiplex PCR reads with MiXCR, one entry per CDR3 protein. The table shows roughly 630,000 distinct CDR3 sequences, with 15% to 18% occurring only once. This clonotype occurred a few times. Its antigen remains unidentified.

This sequence was found in a woman aged 25-40 years with Graves' hyperthyroidism. Sequenced material: blood. This sequence joins TRBV7-9 and TRBJ1-3; D gene uncertain. CDR3 residues: CASSFAPNDTIYF. The DNA for the CDR3 is TGTGCCAGCAGCTTCGCTCCAAACGACACCATATATTTT.